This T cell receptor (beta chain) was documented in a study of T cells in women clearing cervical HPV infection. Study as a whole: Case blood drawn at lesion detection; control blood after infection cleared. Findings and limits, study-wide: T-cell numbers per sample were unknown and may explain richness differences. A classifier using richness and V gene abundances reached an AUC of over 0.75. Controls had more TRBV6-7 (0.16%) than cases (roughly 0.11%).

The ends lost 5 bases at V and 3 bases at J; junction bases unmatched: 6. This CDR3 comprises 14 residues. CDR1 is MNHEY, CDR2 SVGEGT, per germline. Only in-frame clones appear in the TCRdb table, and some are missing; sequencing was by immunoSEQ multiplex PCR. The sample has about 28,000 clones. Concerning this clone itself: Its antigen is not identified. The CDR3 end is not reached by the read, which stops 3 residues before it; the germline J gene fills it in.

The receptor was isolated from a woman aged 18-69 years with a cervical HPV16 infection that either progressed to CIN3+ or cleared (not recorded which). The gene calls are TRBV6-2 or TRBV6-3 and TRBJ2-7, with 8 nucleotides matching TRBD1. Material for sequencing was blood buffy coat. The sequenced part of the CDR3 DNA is TGTGCCAGCAGTCGTACAGGGACAGGCTACGAG. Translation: CASSRTGTGYE. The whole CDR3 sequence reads CASSRTGTGYEQYF.